What follows describes a single T cell receptor (beta chain). Its antigen is currently unknown. Sequencing used immunoSEQ multiplex PCR; TCRdb keeps in-frame clones, though not all of them. Among about 2.1 million clones listed, 85% to 95% were seen once. The CDR3 totals 13 residues. The ends were cut back, 5 bases at V and 2 bases at J, with 9 bases in the middle. Germline CDR1 is SGHVS and CDR2 is FNYEAQ. Terminally differentiated effector memory CD45RA+ cells were excluded by CCR7 positive selection of CD45RO-negative cells. There were only Caucasian adults among the donors, and all lived in Nashville, Tennessee. The data originate from a study of shared clonotypes between healthy human individuals. Notes on the study in general: Clonotypes which were not shared had lower generation probabilities than clonotypes that all four donors shared. Memory subsets generally showed lower estimated richness than naive subsets.

Material for sequencing was naive CD8+ T cells from PBMCs. The origin of this receptor is a man between 18 and 29 years old in good health. Some clones in this sample may be carry-over from other donors' samples. The chain couples TRBV7-6 to TRBJ2-5; D is unresolved. CDR3 DNA sequence: TGTGCCAGCAGCGGACGCTTACAAGAGACCCAGTACTTC. Encoded protein: CASSGRLQETQYF. Full variable domain (outside the CDR3, taken from reference TRBV7-6 and TRBJ2-5): GAGVSQSPRYKVTKRGQDVALRCDPISGHVSLYWYRQALGQGPEFLTYFNYEAQQDKSGLPNDRFSAERPEGSISTLTIQRTEQRDSAMYRCASSGRLQETQYFGPGTRLLVL.